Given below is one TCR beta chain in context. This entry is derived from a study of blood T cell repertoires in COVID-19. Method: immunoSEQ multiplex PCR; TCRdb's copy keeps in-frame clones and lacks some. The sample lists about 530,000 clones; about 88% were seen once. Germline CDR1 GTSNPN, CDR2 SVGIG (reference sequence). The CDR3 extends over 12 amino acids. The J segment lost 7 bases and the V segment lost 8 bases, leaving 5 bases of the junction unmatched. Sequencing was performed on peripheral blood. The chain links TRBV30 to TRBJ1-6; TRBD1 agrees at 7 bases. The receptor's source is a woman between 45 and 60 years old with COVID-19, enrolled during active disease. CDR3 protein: CARQGENSPLHF. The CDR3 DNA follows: TGTGCCCGACAGGGTGAGAATTCACCCCTCCACTTT.